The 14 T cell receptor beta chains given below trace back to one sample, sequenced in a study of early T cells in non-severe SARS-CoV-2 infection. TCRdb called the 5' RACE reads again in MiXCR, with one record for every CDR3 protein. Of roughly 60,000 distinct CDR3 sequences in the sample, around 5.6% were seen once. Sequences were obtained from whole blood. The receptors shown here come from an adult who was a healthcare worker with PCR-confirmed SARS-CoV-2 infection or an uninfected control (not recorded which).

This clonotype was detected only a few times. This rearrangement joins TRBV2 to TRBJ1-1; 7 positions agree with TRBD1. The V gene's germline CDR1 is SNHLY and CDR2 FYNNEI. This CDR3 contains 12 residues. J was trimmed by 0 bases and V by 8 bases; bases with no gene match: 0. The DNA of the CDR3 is TGTGCCAGCGGGACAGTGAACACTGAAGCTTTCTTT. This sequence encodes CASGTVNTEAFF. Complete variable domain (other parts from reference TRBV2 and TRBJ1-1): EPEVTQTPSHQVTQMGQEVILRCVPISNHLYFYWYRQILGQKVEFLVSFYNNEISEKSEIFDDQFSVERPDGSNFTLKIRSTKLEDSAMYFCASGTVNTEAFFGQGTRLTVV.

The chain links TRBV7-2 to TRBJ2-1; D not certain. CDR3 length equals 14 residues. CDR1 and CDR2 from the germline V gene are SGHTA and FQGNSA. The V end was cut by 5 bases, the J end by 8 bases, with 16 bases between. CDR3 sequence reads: CASSPRIVLDEQFF. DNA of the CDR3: TGTGCCAGCAGCCCTAGAATCGTGCTCGATGAGCAGTTCTTC.

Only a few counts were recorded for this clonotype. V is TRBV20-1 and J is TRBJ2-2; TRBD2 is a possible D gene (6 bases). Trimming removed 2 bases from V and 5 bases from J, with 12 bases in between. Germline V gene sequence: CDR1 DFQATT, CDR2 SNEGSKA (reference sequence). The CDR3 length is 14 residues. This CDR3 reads CSARTQGRTGELFF. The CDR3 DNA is TGCAGTGCTAGAACCCAAGGGAGGACCGGGGAGCTGTTTTTT.

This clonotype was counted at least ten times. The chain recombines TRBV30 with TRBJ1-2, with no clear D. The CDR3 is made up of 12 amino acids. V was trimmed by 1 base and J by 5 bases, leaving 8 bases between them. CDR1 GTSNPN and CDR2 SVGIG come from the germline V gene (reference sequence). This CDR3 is CAWSGHLYGYTF. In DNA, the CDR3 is TGTGCCTGGAGTGGGCACTTATATGGCTACACCTTC.

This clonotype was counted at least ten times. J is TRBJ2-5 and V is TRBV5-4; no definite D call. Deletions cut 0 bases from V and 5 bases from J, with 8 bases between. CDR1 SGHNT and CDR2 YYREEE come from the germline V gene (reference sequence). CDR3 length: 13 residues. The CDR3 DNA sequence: TGTGCCAGCAGCTTGGTGGGATTGGAGACCCAGTACTTC. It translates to CASSLVGLETQYF.

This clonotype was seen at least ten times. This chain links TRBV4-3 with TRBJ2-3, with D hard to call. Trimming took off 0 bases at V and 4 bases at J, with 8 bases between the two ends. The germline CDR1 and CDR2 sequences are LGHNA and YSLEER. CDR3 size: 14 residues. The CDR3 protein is CASSQEWRSDTQYF. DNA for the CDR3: TGCGCCAGCAGCCAAGAGTGGAGATCAGATACGCAGTATTTT.

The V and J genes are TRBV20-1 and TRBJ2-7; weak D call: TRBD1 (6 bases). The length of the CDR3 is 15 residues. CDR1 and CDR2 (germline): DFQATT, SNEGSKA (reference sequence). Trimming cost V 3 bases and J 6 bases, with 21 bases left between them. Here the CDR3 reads CSASATPDRIGEQYF. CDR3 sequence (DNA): TGCAGTGCTAGCGCCACGCCAGACAGGATAGGCGAGCAGTACTTC.

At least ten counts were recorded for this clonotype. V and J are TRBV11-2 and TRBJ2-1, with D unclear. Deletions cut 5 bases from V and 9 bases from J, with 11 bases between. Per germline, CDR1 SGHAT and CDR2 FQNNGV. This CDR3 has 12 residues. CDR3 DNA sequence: TGTGCCAGCAGCCTCATCAGCAGTGAGCAGTTCTTC. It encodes CASSLISSEQFF. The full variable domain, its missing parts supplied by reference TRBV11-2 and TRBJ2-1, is EAGVAQSPRYKIIEKRQSVAFWCNPISGHATLYWYQQILGQGPKLLIQFQNNGVVDDSQLPKDRFSAERLKGVDSTLKIQPAKLEDSAVYLCASSLISSEQFFGPGTRLTVL.

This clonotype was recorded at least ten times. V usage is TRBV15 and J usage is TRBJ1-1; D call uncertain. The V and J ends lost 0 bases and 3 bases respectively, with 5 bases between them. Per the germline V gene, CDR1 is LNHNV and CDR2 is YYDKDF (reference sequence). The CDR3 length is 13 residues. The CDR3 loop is CATSRDGYTEAFF. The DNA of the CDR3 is TGTGCCACCAGCAGAGACGGATACACTGAAGCTTTCTTT.

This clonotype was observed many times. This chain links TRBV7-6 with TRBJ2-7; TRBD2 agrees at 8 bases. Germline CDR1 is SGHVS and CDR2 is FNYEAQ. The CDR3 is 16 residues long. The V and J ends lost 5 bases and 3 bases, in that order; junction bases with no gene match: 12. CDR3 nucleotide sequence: TGTGCCAGCAGCCGTAGAAAGAGCGGGGGAGTCTACGAGCAGTACTTC. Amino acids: CASSRRKSGGVYEQYF.

This CDR3 reads CASSDQQGNTGELFF. The CDR3, as DNA: TGTGCCAGCTCCGACCAACAGGGTAACACCGGGGAGCTGTTTTTT. The rearrangement links TRBV18 to TRBJ2-2; D possibly corresponds to TRBD1 (6 bases). The CDR3 has 15 amino acids. CDR1 is KGHSH and CDR2 is LQKENI in the germline V gene. V was clipped by 6 bases and J by 2 bases, with 13 bases between them.

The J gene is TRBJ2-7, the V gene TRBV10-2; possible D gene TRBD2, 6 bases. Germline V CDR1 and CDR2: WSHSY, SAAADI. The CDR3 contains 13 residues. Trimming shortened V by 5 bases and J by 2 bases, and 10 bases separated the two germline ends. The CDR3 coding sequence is TGCGCCAGCAGTCCGGAGGGTCCCTACGAGCAGTACTTC. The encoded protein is CASSPEGPYEQYF.

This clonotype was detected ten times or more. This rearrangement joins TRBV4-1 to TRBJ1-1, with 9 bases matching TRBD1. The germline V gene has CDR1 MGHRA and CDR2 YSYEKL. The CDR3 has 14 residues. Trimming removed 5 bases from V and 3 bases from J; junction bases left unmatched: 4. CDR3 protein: CASSSRTGDTEAFF. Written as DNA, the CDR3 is TGCGCCAGCAGCTCAAGGACAGGGGACACTGAAGCTTTCTTT.

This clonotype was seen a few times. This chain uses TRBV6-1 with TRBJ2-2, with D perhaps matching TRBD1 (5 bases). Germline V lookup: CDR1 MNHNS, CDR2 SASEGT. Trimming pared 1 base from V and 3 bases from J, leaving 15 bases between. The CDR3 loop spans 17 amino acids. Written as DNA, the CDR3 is TGTGCCAGCAGTGAAGGCAGTTTCGGCAGGGACACCGGGGAGCTGTTTTTT. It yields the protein CASSEGSFGRDTGELFF.